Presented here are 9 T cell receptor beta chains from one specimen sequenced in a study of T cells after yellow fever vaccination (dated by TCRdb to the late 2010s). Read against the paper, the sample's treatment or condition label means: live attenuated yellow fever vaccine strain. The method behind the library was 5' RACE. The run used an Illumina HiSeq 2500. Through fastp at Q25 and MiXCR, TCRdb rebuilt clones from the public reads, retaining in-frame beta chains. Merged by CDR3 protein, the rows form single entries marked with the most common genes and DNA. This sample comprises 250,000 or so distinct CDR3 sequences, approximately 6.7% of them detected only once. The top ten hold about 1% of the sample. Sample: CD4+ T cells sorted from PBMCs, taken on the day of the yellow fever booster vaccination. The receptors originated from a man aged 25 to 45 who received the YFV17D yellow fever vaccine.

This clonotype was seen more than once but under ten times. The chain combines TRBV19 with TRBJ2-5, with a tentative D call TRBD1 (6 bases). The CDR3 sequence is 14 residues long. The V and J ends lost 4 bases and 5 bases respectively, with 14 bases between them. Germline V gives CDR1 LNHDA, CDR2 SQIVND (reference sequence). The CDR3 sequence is CASSTPTGWETQYF. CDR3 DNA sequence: TGTGCCAGTAGTACACCGACAGGTTGGGAGACCCAGTACTTC.

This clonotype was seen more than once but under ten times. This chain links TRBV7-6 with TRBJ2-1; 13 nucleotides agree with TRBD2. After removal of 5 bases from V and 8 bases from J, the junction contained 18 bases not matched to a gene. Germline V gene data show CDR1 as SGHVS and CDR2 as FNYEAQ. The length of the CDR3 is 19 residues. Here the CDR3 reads CASSPAWTSGSRAKHEQFF. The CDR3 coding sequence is TGTGCCAGCAGCCCAGCTTGGACTAGCGGGAGCAGGGCCAAGCATGAGCAGTTCTTC.

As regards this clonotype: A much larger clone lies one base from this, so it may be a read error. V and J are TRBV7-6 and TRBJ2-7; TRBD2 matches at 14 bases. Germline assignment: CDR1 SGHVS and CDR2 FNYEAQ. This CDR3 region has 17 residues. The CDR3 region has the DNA TGTGTCAGCAGCTCGGGGACTAGCGGGAGTCTAACCTACGAGCAGTACTTC. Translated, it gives CVSSSGTSGSLTYEQYF.

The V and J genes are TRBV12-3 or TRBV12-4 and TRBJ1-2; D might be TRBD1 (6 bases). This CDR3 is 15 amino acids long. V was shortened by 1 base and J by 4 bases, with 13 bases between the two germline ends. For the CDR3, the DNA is TGTGCCAGCAGTTTAGTAGGGGGGTTCAGCTATGGCTACACCTTC. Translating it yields CASSLVGGFSYGYTF.

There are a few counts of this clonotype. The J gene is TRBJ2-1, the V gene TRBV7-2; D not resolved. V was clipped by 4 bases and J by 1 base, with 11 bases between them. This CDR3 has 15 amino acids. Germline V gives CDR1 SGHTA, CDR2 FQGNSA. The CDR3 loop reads CASSSNVGSYNEQFF. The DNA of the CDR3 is TGTGCCAGCAGCTCCAATGTAGGGTCCTACAATGAGCAGTTCTTC.

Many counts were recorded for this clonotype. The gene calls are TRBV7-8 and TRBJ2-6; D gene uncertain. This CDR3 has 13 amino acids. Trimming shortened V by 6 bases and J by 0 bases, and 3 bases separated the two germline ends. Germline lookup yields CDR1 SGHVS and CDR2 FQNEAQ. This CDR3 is CASRVSGANVLTF. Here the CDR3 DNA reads TGTGCCAGCAGGGTCTCTGGGGCCAACGTCCTGACTTTC.

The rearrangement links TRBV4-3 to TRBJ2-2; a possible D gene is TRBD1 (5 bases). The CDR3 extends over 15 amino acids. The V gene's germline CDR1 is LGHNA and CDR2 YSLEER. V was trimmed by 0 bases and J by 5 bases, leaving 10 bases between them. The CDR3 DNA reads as TGCGCCAGCAGCCAAGATGGGGCGATTACCGGGGAGCTGTTTTTT. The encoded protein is CASSQDGAITGELFF.

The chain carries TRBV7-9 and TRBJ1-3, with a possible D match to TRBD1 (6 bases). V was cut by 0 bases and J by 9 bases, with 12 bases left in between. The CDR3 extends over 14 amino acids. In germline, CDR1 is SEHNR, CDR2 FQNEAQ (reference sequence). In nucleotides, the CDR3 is TGTGCCAGCAGCTTAGCTTCCGGAGGGGGCACCATATATTTT. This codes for CASSLASGGGTIYF.

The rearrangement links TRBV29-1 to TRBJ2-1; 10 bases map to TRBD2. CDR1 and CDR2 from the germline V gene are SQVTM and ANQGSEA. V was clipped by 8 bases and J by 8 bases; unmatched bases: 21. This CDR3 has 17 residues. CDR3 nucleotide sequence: TGCAGCACCCCTCCCCCCCCCAGCGGGAGGGCCGGCCATGAGCAGTTCTTC. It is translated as CSTPPPPSGRAGHEQFF.